This TCR beta chain was obtained from a study of CD8 T cells in ankylosing spondylitis. General study results and limits: It was reported that disease-linked clones were significantly enriched in matched ankylosing spondylitis synovial fluid. The study identified a TCR beta motif of several highly homologous variants that appeared characteristic of ankylosing spondylitis blood. Researchers report that disease-linked clones proved CD8+ and relatively rare in peripheral blood.

CDR1 is SQVTM, CDR2 ANQGSEA, per germline. CDR3 length equals 13 residues. Trimming left V 6 bases short and J 6 bases short, with 18 bases between. Making the TCR beta libraries involved quantitative 5'-RACE with molecular barcodes. One entry per CDR3 protein, called by TCRdb with MiXCR from the 5' RACE reads. The sample has hundreds of thousands of distinct CDR3 sequences, 20% to 30% seen once. A note on this clonotype: Its antigen is currently unknown.

Sample: blood, either unsorted or a sorted T cell fraction (not recorded which). The sequence was obtained from a male donor with ankylosing spondylitis or in good health (not recorded which). The genes are TRBV29-1 and TRBJ2-7; D possibly corresponds to TRBD1 (6 bases). The CDR3 DNA sequence: TGCAGCGTCCTGACAGGTTCGGGAAGCGAGCAGTACTTC. As protein: CSVLTGSGSEQYF.